One and the same sample provided the 8 T cell receptor beta chains below, sequenced in a study of cytomegalovirus exposure and HLA in healthy donors. Primers for the PCR totalled 60 Vbeta and 13 Jbeta. Produced via immunoSEQ multiplex PCR; TCRdb's table is partial and in-frame only. The repertoire holds around 200,000 clones, with around 86% as singletons. Sequencing was carried out using PBMCs. The receptors originated from a man aged 45-65 years in good health and CMV-seronegative.

This sequence joins TRBV6-5 and TRBJ1-2; weak D call: TRBD1 (5 bases). Deletions cut 2 bases from V and 0 bases from J, with 7 bases between. The CDR3 spans 14 residues. CDR1 and CDR2 from the germline V gene are MNHEY and SVGAGI. Here the CDR3 DNA reads TGTGCCAGCAGTTACGGAGGGGCTAACTATGGCTACACCTTC. This gives the protein CASSYGGANYGYTF.

V and J are TRBV11-2 and TRBJ2-1; weak D call: TRBD2 (5 bases). The germline gives CDR1 SGHAT, CDR2 FQNNGV. The CDR3 runs to 17 residues. Trimming took 2 bases from V and 0 from J, leaving 14 bases between them. The CDR3 loop reads CASSLQRRVTSYNEQFF. The CDR3 DNA reads TGTGCCAGCAGCTTACAAAGGCGGGTAACCTCCTACAATGAGCAGTTCTTC. Filled out from reference TRBV11-2 and TRBJ2-1, the complete variable domain reads EAGVAQSPRYKIIEKRQSVAFWCNPISGHATLYWYQQILGQGPKLLIQFQNNGVVDDSQLPKDRFSAERLKGVDSTLKIQPAKLEDSAVYLCASSLQRRVTSYNEQFFGPGTRLTVL.

The CDR3: CASSRQTGAYTF. The DNA for the CDR3 is TGTGCCAGCAGCCGCCAGACAGGAGCCTACACCTTC. The chain employs TRBV4-2 and TRBJ1-2; D is possibly TRBD1 (6 bases). The CDR3 totals 12 residues. Per germline, CDR1 LGHNA and CDR2 YNFKEQ. V shed 4 bases and J shed 10 bases, with 13 bases lying between them.

The rearrangement joins TRBV9 to TRBJ1-4; a weak D match, TRBD1 (5 bases). In germline, CDR1 is SGDLS, CDR2 YYNGEE. The V end was cut by 4 bases, the J end by 5 bases, with 18 bases between. The CDR3 length is 16 residues. The CDR3 sequence is CASSPTGHNLNEKLFF. The CDR3, as DNA: TGTGCCAGCAGCCCCACAGGCCACAACCTGAATGAAAAACTGTTTTTT.

This chain uses TRBV11-2 with TRBJ1-2, with a possible D match to TRBD1 (6 bases). Germline CDR1 is SGHAT and CDR2 is FQNNGV. V gave up 1 base and J gave up 6 bases, with 9 bases separating them. The CDR3 consists of 13 residues. The CDR3: CASSLAGENGYTF. DNA of the CDR3: TGTGCCAGCAGCTTAGCAGGGGAGAATGGCTACACCTTC.

This chain connects TRBV13 to TRBJ1-1, with 8 bases fitting TRBD1. The CDR3 totals 13 residues. The V gene end was trimmed by 10 bases and the J gene end by 1 base; junction bases not matched to a gene: 5. Germline V CDR1 and CDR2: PRHDT, FYEKMQ (reference sequence). CDR3 sequence (DNA): TGTGCCATCAGGGGGCAGGGGAACACTGAAGCTTTCTTT. It specifies CAIRGQGNTEAFF.

This chain links TRBV6-4 with TRBJ2-3; TRBD2 matches 7 bases. The junction had 7 bases not matched to a gene; V was cut back by 6 bases and J by 4 bases. The CDR3 contains 14 residues. The germline V gene has CDR1 MRHNA and CDR2 SNTAGT. CDR3 in DNA: TGTGCCAGCAGCGAAGCGGGAAACGCAGATACGCAGTATTTT. This encodes CASSEAGNADTQYF.

The chain employs TRBV6-6 and TRBJ1-1; 8 nucleotides align to TRBD1. The germline V gene encodes CDR1 MNHNY and CDR2 SVGAGI (reference sequence). The CDR3 is 15 amino acids. After removal of 6 bases from V and 4 bases from J, the junction contained 10 bases not matched to a gene. The CDR3 is CASSPRTGRGTEAFF. For the CDR3, the DNA is TGTGCCAGCAGCCCCCGGACAGGGAGGGGCACTGAAGCTTTCTTT.